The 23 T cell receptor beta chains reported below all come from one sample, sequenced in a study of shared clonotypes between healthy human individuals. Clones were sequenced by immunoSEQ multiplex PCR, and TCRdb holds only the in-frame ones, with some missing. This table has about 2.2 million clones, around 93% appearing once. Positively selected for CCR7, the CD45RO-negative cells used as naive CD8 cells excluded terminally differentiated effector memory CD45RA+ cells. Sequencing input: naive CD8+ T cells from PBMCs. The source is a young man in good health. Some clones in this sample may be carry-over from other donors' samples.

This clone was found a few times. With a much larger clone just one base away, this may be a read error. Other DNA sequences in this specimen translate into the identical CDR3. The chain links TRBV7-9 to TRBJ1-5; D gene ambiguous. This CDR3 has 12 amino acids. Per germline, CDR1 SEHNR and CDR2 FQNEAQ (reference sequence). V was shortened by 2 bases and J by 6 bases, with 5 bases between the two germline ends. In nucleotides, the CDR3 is TGTGCCAGCAGCTTACTGGGTCAGCCCCAGCATTTT. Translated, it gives CASSLLGQPQHF.

CDR3 sequence (DNA): TGTGCCAGCAGTGAGACTAGCGGGAGAGGCTACGAGCAGTACTTC. Protein sequence: CASSETSGRGYEQYF. The chain is built from TRBV2 and TRBJ2-7, with TRBD2 matching 12 bases. The J segment lost 3 bases and the V segment lost 3 bases, leaving 3 bases of the junction unmatched. Germline CDR1 SNHLY, CDR2 FYNNEI. This CDR3 has 15 amino acids.

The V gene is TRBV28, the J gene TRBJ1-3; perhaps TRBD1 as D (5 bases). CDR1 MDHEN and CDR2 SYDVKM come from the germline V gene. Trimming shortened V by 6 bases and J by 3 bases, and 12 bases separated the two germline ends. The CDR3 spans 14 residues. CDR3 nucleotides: TGTGCCAGCAGGATCCGGGGGGGTGGAAACACCATATATTTT. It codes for CASRIRGGGNTIYF.

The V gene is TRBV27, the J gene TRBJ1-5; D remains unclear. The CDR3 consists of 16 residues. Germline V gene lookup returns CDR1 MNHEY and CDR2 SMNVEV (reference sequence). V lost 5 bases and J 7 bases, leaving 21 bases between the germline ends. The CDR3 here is CASSPRKGPYVQPQHF. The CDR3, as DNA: TGTGCCAGCAGTCCTCGAAAAGGCCCCTATGTCCAGCCCCAGCATTTT.

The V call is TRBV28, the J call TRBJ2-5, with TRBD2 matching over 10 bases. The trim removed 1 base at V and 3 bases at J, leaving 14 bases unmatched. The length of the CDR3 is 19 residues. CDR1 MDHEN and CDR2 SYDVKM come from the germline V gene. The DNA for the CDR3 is TGTGCCAGCAGTTTATCCCCTAGCGGGAGCCCCCGGGGCGAAGAGACCCAGTACTTC. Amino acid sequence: CASSLSPSGSPRGEETQYF.

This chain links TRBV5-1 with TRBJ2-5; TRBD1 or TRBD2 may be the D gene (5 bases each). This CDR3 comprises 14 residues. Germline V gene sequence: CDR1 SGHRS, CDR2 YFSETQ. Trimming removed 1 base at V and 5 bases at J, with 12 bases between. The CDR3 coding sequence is TGCGCCAGCAGCTTGTCGGGGCGATTGGAGACCCAGTACTTC. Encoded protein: CASSLSGRLETQYF.

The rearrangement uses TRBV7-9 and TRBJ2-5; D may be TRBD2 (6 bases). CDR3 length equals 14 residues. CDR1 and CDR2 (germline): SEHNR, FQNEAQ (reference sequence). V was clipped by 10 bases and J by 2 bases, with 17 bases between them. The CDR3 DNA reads TGTGCCACTCGACTAGTCGAGTCGCAAGAGACCCAGTACTTC. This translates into CATRLVESQETQYF.

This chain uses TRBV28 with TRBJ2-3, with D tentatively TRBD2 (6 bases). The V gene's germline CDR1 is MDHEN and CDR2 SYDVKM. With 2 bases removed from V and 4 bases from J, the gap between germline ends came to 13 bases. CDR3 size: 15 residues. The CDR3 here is CASSLHTGESDTQYF. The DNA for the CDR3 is TGTGCCAGCAGTTTACATACGGGAGAGTCAGATACGCAGTATTTT.

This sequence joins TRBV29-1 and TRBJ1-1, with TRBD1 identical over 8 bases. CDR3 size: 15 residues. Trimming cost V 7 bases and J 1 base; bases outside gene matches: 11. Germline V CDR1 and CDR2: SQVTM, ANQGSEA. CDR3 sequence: CSGETGEVWNTEAFF. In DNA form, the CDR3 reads TGCAGCGGGGAGACAGGGGAGGTTTGGAACACTGAAGCTTTCTTT.

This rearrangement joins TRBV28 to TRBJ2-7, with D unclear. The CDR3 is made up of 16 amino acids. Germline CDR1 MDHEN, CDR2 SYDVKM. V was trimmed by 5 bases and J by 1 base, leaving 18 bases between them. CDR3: CASSQQQFLESYEQYF. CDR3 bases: TGTGCCAGCAGTCAACAACAGTTCCTAGAGTCCTACGAGCAGTACTTC.

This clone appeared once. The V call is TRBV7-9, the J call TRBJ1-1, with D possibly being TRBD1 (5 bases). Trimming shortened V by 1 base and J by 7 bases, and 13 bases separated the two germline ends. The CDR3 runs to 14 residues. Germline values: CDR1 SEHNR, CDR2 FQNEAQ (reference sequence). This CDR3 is CASSLGRGPNEAFF. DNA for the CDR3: TGTGCCAGCAGCTTAGGAAGGGGCCCGAATGAAGCTTTCTTT.

The CDR3 here is CASSEYPGPYSGNTIYF. CDR3 coding DNA: TGTGCCAGCAGTGAGTACCCGGGACCCTACTCTGGAAACACCATATATTTT. The chain joins TRBV2 to TRBJ1-3, with D possibly TRBD1 on 5 matching bases. The CDR3 is made up of 17 amino acids. CDR1 is SNHLY and CDR2 is FYNNEI in the germline V gene. V lost 3 bases, J lost 0 bases, and 15 bases lay in between.

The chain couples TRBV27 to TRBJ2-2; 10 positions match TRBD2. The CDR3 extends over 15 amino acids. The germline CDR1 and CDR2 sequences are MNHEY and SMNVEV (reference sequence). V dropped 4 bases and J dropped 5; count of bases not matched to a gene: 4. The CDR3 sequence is CASSSKLAGTGELFF. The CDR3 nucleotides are TGTGCCAGCAGTTCGAAACTAGCGGGAACCGGGGAGCTGTTTTTT.

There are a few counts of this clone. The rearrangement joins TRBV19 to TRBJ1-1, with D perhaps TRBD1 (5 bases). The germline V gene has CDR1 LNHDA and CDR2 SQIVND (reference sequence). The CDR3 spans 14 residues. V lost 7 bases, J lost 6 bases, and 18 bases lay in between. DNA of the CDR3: TGTGCCAGTATCTCGGGACTCCCTAACGCTGAAGCTTTCTTT. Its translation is CASISGLPNAEAFF.

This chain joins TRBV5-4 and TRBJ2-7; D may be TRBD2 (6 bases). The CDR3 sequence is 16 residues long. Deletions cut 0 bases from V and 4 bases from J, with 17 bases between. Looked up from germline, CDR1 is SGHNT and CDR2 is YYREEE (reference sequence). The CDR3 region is CASSLGRQTGGYEQYF. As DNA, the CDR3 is TGTGCCAGCAGCTTGGGTCGACAGACCGGAGGGTACGAGCAGTACTTC.

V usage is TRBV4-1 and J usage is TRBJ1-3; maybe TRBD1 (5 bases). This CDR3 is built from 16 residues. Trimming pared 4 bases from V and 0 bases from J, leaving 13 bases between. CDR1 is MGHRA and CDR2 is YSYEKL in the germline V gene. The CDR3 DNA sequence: TGCGCCAGCAGCCCGATAGACAGCCACTCTGGAAACACCATATATTTT. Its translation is CASSPIDSHSGNTIYF.

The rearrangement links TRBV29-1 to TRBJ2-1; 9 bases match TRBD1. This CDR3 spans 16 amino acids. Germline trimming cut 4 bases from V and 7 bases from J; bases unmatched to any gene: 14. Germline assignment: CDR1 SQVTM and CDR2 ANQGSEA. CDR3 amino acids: CSVGPGTGRWYNEQFF. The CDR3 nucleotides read TGCAGCGTTGGCCCGGGGACAGGGAGGTGGTATAATGAGCAGTTCTTC.

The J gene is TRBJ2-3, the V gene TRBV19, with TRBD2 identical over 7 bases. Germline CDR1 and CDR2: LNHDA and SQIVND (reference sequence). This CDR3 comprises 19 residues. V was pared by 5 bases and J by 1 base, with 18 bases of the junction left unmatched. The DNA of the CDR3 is TGTGCCAGTAGTTCCTCGTATTTGGTGCTGGCGGGAGGCACAGATACGCAGTATTTT. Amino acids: CASSSSYLVLAGGTDTQYF.

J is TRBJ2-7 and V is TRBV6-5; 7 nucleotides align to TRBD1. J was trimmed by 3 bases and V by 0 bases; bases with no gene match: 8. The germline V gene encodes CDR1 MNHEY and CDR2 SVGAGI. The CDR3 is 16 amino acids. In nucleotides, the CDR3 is TGTGCCAGCAGTTACTCGATGGGACAGATGGGCTACGAGCAGTACTTC. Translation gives CASSYSMGQMGYEQYF.

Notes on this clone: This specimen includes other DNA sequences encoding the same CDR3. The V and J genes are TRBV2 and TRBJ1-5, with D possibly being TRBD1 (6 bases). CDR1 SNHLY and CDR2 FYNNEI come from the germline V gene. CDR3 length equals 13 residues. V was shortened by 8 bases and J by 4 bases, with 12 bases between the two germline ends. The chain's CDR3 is CASRGQGNQPQHF. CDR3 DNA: TGTGCCAGCCGGGGGCAGGGGAATCAGCCCCAGCATTTT.

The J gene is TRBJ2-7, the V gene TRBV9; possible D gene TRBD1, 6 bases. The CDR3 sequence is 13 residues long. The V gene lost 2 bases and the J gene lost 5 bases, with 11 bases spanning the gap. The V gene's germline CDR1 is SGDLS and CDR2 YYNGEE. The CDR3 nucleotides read TGTGCCAGCAGCGTTGCAGGGGACGACGAGCAGTACTTC. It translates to CASSVAGDDEQYF.

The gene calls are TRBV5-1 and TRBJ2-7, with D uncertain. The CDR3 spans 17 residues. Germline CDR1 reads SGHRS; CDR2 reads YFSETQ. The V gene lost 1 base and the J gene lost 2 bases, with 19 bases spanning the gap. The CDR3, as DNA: TGCGCCAGCAGCTTGTTCTCTGGAGTCGTCATCCCCTACGAGCAGTACTTC. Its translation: CASSLFSGVVIPYEQYF.

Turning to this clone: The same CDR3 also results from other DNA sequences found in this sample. This CDR3 reads CASSLLRGEQYF. DNA for the CDR3: TGTGCCAGCAGCCTACTGAGAGGCGAGCAGTACTTC. The V call is TRBV27, the J call TRBJ2-7; unclear D gene. Germline CDR1 reads MNHEY; CDR2 reads SMNVEV (reference sequence). The CDR3 has 12 residues. V was pared by 6 bases and J by 6 bases, with 12 bases between.